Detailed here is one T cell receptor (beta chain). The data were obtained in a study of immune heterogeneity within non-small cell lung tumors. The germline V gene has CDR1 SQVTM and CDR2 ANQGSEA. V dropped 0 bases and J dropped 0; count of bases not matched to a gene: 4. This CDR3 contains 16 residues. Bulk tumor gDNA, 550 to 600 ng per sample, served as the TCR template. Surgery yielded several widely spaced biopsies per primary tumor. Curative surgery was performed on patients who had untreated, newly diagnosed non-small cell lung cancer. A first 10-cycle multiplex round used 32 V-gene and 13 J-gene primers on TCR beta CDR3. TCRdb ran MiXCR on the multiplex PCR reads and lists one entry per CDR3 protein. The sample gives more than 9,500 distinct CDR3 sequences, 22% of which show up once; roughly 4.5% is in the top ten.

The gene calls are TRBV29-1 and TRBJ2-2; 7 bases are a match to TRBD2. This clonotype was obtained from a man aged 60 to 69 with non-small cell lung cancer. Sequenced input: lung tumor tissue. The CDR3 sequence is CSVEDSSGANTGELFF. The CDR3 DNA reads TGCAGCGTTGAAGATTCGAGCGGGGCGAACACCGGGGAGCTGTTTTTT.